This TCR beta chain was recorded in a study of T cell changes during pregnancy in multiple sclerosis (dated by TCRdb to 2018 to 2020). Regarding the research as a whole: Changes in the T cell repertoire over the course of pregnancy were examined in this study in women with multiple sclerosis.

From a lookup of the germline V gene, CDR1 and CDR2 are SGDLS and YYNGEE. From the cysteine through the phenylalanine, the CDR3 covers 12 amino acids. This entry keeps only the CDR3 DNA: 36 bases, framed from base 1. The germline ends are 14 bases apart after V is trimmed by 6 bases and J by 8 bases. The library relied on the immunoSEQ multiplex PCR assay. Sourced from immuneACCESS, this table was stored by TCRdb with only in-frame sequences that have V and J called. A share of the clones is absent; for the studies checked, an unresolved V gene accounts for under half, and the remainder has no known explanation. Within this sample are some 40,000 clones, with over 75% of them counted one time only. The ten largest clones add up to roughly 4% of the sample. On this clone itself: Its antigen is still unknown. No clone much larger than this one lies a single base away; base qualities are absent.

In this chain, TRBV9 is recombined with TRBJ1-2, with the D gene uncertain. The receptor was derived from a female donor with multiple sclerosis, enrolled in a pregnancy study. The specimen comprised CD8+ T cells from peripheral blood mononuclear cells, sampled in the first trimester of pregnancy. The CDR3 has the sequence CASTAPGGGYTF. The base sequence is TGTGCCAGCACCGCTCCTGGAGGCGGCTACACCTTC.